This T cell receptor (beta chain) is drawn from a study of blood T cell repertoires in COVID-19. Study details: T cells, B-cell-depleted T cells, or PBMCs supplied cDNA or gDNA.

In the authors' methods: Using reference gene primer amplification, nucleated cell counts were estimated. Using immunoSEQ multiplex PCR, the repertoire was profiled, and TCRdb retains in-frame clones only, with some absent. V and J calls and clone size are copied from that table; D and trimming were computed from the DNA. This table has approximately 200,000 clones, approximately 87% appearing once. Germline V lookup: CDR1 WNHNN, CDR2 SYGVQD (reference sequence). The V end lost 3 bases, the J end lost 8 bases, and 12 bases lay between the germline ends. There are 13 residues in the CDR3. The source is a man aged 55 to 69 who had recovered from COVID-19. What was sequenced was peripheral blood. This chain links TRBV10-1 with TRBJ2-3, with D possibly matching TRBD1 (6 bases). CDR3 loop: CASSDTGSGTQYF. In nucleotides, the CDR3 is TGCGCCAGCAGTGATACAGGGTCAGGTACGCAGTATTTT.